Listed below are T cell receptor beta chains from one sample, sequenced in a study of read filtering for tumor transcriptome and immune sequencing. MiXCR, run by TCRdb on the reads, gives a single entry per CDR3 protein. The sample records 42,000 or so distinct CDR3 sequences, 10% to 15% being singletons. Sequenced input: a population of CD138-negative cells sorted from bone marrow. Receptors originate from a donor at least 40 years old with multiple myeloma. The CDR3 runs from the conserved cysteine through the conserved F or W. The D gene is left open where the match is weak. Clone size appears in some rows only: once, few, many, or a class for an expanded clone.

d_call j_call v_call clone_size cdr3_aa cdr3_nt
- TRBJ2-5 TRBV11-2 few CASSRPYFETQYF TGTGCCAGCAGCAGGCCTTATTTCGAGACCCAGTACTTC
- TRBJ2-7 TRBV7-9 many CASSRSGDYEQYF TGTGCCAGCAGCCGATCGGGGGACTACGAGCAGTACTTC
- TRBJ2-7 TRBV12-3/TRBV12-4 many CASRLSDLSSYEQYF TGTGCCAGCAGGCTCAGTGATCTTAGCTCCTACGAGCAGTACTTC
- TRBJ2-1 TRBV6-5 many CASSYGGGGDEQFF TGTGCCAGCAGTTACGGCGGAGGGGGCGATGAGCAGTTCTTC
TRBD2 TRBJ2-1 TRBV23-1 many CASPGTSGRAPYNEQFF TGCGCCAGCCCGGGGACTAGCGGGAGGGCCCCCTACAATGAGCAGTTCTTC
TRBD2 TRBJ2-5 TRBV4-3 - CASSQGLAGVETQYF TGCGCCAGCAGCCAAGGACTAGCGGGAGTTGAGACCCAGTACTTC
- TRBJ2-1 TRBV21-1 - CASRPIPRYNEQSF TGTGCCAGCAGACCCATTCCCAGATACAATGAGCAGTCCTTC
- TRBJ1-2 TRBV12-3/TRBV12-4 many CASSSGDIRGYTF TGTGCCAGCAGTTCCGGGGACATTCGGGGCTACACCTTC
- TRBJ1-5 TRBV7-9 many CASTQANQPQHF TGTGCCAGCACGCAGGCCAATCAGCCCCAGCATTTT
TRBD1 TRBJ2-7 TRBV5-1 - CASSLTTGTGGYEQYF TGCGCCAGCAGCTTAACAACCGGGACAGGAGGGTACGAGCAGTACTTC
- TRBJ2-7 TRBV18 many CASSPGTAFYEQYF TGTGCCAGCTCACCCGGGACGGCGTTCTACGAGCAGTACTTC
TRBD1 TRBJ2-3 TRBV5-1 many CASSLRQGQPDTQYF TGCGCCAGCAGCTTACGACAGGGGCAGCCGGATACGCAGTATTTT
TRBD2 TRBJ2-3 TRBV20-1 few CSARDEGGTDTQYF TGCAGTGCTAGAGATGAGGGAGGGACAGATACGCAGTATTTT
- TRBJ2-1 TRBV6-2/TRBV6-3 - CASSYSGRTPQFF TGTGCCAGCAGTTATTCCGGTAGGACCCCTCAGTTCTTC
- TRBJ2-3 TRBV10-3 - CAISAANRRIGGSGVGDTQYF TGTGCCATCAGTGCTGCGAACAGACGGATCGGGGGTAGCGGAGTCGGTGATACGCAGTATTTT
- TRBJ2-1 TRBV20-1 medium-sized CSASDWSYNEQFF TGCAGTGCTAGTGACTGGTCCTACAATGAGCAGTTCTTC
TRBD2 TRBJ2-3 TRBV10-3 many CAISSWTSGRSTDTQYF TGTGCCATCAGTTCCTGGACTAGCGGGAGGAGCACAGATACGCAGTATTTT
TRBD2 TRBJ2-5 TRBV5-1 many CASSLGTSNLSQYF TGCGCCAGCAGCCTAGGGACTAGCAACCTGTCCCAGTACTTC
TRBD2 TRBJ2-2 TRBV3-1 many CASTNSGRAGGELFF TGTGCCAGCACTAATAGCGGGAGGGCCGGCGGGGAGCTGTTTTTT
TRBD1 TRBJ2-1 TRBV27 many CASHSGTGDNEQFF TGTGCCAGCCACTCCGGGACAGGGGACAATGAGCAGTTCTTC
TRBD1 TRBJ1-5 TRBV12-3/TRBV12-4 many CASNRQGLYSNQPQHF TGTGCCAGCAACCGACAGGGGTTATATAGCAATCAGCCCCAGCATTTT
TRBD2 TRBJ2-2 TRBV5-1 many CASTLAGGFTGELFF TGCGCCAGTACCCTAGCGGGAGGGTTCACCGGGGAGCTGTTTTTT
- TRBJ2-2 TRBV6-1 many CASRGTSLFGELFF TGTGCCAGCAGAGGGACCTCGCTTTTCGGGGAGCTGTTTTTT
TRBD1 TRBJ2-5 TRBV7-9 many CASSEDRGNQETQYF TGTGCCAGCAGCGAGGACAGGGGAAACCAAGAGACCCAGTACTTC
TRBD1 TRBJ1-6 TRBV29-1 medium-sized CSVRQGRDSPLHF TGCAGCGTGAGACAGGGGCGGGATTCACCCCTCCACTTT
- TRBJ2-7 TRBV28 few CASSLLQGGYEQYF TGTGCCAGCAGTTTACTCCAGGGGGGCTACGAGCAGTACTTC
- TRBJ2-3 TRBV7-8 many CASSRAEITTDTQYF TGTGCCAGCAGTCGCGCGGAAATCACAACAGATACGCAGTATTTT
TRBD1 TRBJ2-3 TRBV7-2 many CASTRQGLLTDTQYF TGTGCCAGCACCCGACAGGGCCTTCTCACAGATACGCAGTATTTT
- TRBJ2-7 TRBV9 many CASSVGAAYDEQYF TGTGCCAGCAGCGTAGGGGCAGCCTACGACGAGCAGTACTTC
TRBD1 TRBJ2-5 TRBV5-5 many CATTQGVQETQYF TGTGCCACCACACAGGGGGTCCAAGAGACCCAGTACTTC
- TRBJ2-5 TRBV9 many CASSVGYEGGRETQYF TGTGCCAGCAGCGTAGGATATGAGGGAGGAAGAGAGACCCAGTACTTC
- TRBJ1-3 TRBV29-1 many CSVGHSISGNTIYF TGCAGCGTGGGACACAGTATCTCTGGAAACACCATATATTTT
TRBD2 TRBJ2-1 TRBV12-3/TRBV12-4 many CASSSEGRGNEQFF TGTGCCAGCAGTTCTGAGGGGAGGGGCAATGAGCAGTTCTTC
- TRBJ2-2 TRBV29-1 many CSVEDRTGPNVGAGELFF TGCAGCGTTGAAGATCGGACCGGACCGAACGTGGGGGCCGGGGAGCTGTTTTTT
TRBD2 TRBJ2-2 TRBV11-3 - CTSSLGGLVPNTGELFF TGTACCAGCAGCTTAGGAGGACTAGTCCCCAACACCGGGGAGCTGTTTTTT
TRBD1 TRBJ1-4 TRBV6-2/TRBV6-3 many CASSPGQRHYEKLFF TGTGCCAGCAGTCCGGGACAGAGACACTACGAAAAACTGTTTTTT
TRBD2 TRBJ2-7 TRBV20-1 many CSALALAGRTYEQYF TGCAGTGCTCTTGCACTAGCGGGAAGAACCTACGAGCAGTACTTC
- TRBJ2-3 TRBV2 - CASTDRRRTDTQYF TGTGCCAGTACTGACAGAAGACGCACAGATACGCAGTATTTT
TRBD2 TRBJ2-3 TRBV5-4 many CASSLSGITDTQYF TGTGCCAGCAGCTTAAGCGGGATCACAGATACGCAGTATTTT
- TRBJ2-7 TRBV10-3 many CAISETGHEQYF TGTGCCATCAGTGAGACAGGGCACGAGCAGTACTTC
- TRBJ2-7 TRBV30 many CAWSALEEQYF TGTGCCTGGAGTGCACTTGAGGAGCAGTACTTC
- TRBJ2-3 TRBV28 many CASSPLLRRGTQYF TGTGCCAGCAGTCCCCTACTGCGGCGGGGTACGCAGTATTTT
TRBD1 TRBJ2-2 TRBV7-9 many CASSLEGAGGELFF TGTGCCAGCAGCTTAGAGGGGGCTGGCGGGGAGCTGTTTTTT
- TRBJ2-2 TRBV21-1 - CASSKSRQGTSTGELFF TGTGCCAGCAGCAAATCGCGACAGGGGACCTCCACCGGGGAGCTGTTTTTT
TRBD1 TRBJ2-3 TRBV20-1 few CSASRTGERDTQYF TGCAGTGCTAGTCGCACAGGGGAAAGGGATACGCAGTATTTT
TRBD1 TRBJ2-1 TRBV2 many CASSEGQRTYNEQFF TGTGCCAGCAGTGAGGGACAGAGAACCTACAATGAGCAGTTCTTC
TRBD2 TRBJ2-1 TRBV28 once CASSFSWVAGHGSNEQFF TGTGCCAGCAGTTTTTCATGGGTAGCGGGTCACGGGTCCAATGAACAGTTCTTC
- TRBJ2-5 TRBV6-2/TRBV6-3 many CASSYGGLYQETQYF TGTGCCAGCAGTTACGGGGGACTTTACCAAGAGACCCAGTACTTC